Below are 12 T cell receptor beta chains sequenced from a single sample in a study of identical twins. TCRdb passed the 5' RACE reads through MiXCR, listing each CDR3 protein once. Here the sample spans about 530,000 distinct CDR3 sequences, 20% to 25% being singletons. These same data were also listed under a study on yellow fever vaccine responses in identical twins.

Sequencing was done on a sample of CD4+ T cells sorted from blood. The receptors were sampled from a woman between 18 and 29 years old in good health.

J is TRBJ2-3 and V is TRBV3-1, with D uncertain. The CDR3 consists of 11 residues. Trimming shortened V by 5 bases and J by 5 bases, and 5 bases separated the two germline ends. The germline CDR1 and CDR2 sequences are LGHDT and YNNKEL (reference sequence). The CDR3 nucleotides are TGTGCCAGCAGCGACTTAGATACGCAGTATTTT. This codes for CASSDLDTQYF.

The chain uses TRBV27 and TRBJ2-3; 7 nucleotides match TRBD2. Germline CDR1 and CDR2: MNHEY and SMNVEV (reference sequence). The CDR3 is 15 residues long. J was trimmed by 1 base and V by 5 bases; bases with no gene match: 6. CDR3: CASSRTSLGTDTQYF. In DNA form, the CDR3 reads TGTGCCAGCAGTAGGACTAGTCTAGGCACAGATACGCAGTATTTT.

The V gene is TRBV6-1, the J gene TRBJ2-5, with 11 bases lining up with TRBD2. Germline assignment: CDR1 MNHNS and CDR2 SASEGT. This CDR3 is built from 16 residues. The junction had 8 bases not matched to a gene; V was cut back by 6 bases and J by 2 bases. The CDR3: CASSQPRLAGQETQYF. The CDR3 coding sequence is TGTGCCAGCAGCCAACCCCGACTAGCGGGGCAAGAGACCCAGTACTTC.

The rearrangement joins TRBV20-1 to TRBJ2-5, with 14 bases matching TRBD2. The germline V gene has CDR1 DFQATT and CDR2 SNEGSKA (reference sequence). The V and J ends lost 1 base and 5 bases, in that order; junction bases with no gene match: 6. This CDR3 contains 16 residues. The CDR3 reads CSARGGTSGSGETQYF. The CDR3, as DNA: TGCAGTGCTAGAGGAGGGACTAGCGGGAGTGGCGAGACCCAGTACTTC.

This clonotype was counted only a few times. The J gene is TRBJ2-2, the V gene TRBV7-6, with 9 bases that match TRBD1. CDR1 and CDR2 (germline): SGHVS, FNYEAQ. V lost 6 bases, J lost 7 bases, and 3 bases stayed unmatched. The CDR3 extends over 13 amino acids. In DNA form, the CDR3 reads TGTGCCAGCAGGGGACAGGGATTCGGGGAGCTGTTTTTT. Protein sequence: CASRGQGFGELFF.

The rearrangement uses TRBV15 and TRBJ2-1; 11 nucleotides match TRBD1. Unmatched junction bases numbered 3, after V lost 3 bases and J lost 2 bases. The CDR3 sequence is 16 residues long. The germline gives CDR1 LNHNV, CDR2 YYDKDF (reference sequence). CDR3 in amino acids: CATSSGTGGPYNEQFF. DNA for the CDR3: TGTGCCACCAGCAGCGGGACAGGGGGGCCCTACAATGAGCAGTTCTTC.

The chain couples TRBV6-5 to TRBJ2-2, with D possibly being TRBD2 (6 bases). The CDR3 loop spans 16 amino acids. Deletions cut 2 bases from V and 6 bases from J, with 16 bases between. Germline CDR1 and CDR2: MNHEY and SVGAGI. DNA of the CDR3: TGTGCCAGCAGTTACCTAGGACCCGGGGGACCCGGGGAGCTGTTTTTT. As protein: CASSYLGPGGPGELFF.

This clonotype was seen only a few times. The chain combines TRBV5-5 with TRBJ2-7, with 8 bases identical to TRBD1. Trimming removed 0 bases from V and 3 bases from J; junction bases left unmatched: 5. Germline V gives CDR1 SGHKS, CDR2 YYEKEE (reference sequence). The CDR3 spans 15 residues. CDR3 sequence (DNA): TGTGCCAGCAGCTTGGCCGCAGGGGGCAGCTACGAGCAGTACGTC. Its protein product is CASSLAAGGSYEQYV.

This clonotype has only a few counts. The V and J genes are TRBV5-1 and TRBJ2-7; D possibly corresponds to TRBD2 (6 bases). The CDR3 totals 14 residues. Trimming removed 4 bases from V and 2 bases from J, with 13 bases in between. The germline V gene encodes CDR1 SGHRS and CDR2 YFSETQ. The CDR3 DNA is TGCGCCAGCAGCCAGAGCGGGCGTCCCTACGAGCAGTACTTC. This sequence encodes CASSQSGRPYEQYF.

The chain recombines TRBV24-1 with TRBJ2-3; 7 bases are a match to TRBD1. J was trimmed by 2 bases and V by 4 bases; bases with no gene match: 5. CDR1 is KGHDR, CDR2 SFDVKD, per germline. The length of the CDR3 is 15 residues. The DNA of the CDR3 is TGTGCCACCAGTGACAGACAGGGTACCACAGATACGCAGTATTTT. Amino acid sequence: CATSDRQGTTDTQYF.

The table lists this clonotype with a few counts. The V gene is TRBV6-1, the J gene TRBJ2-2; 7 bases line up with TRBD2. V lost 8 bases and J lost 7; bases outside the gene matches: 4. Germline V gene data show CDR1 as MNHNS and CDR2 as SASEGT. This CDR3 contains 12 residues. The CDR3 is CASERGLGELFF. The CDR3 region has the DNA TGTGCCAGCGAGCGGGGACTCGGGGAGCTGTTTTTT.

The chain links TRBV4-2 to TRBJ2-1, with 13 nucleotides matching TRBD2. Germline CDR1 LGHNA, CDR2 YNFKEQ. The CDR3 has 20 amino acids. Trimming at V came to 1 base and at J to 2 bases, leaving 11 bases not matched to a gene. The chain's CDR3 is CASSQGGTSGIPITYNEQFF. For the CDR3, the DNA is TGTGCCAGCAGCCAAGGAGGGACTAGCGGGATCCCGATTACCTACAATGAGCAGTTCTTC.